This TCR beta chain appears in the sequencing data of a study of cytomegalovirus exposure and HLA in healthy donors. Per germline, CDR1 MDHEN and CDR2 SYDVKM. Trimming removed 5 bases from V and 3 bases from J, with 10 bases in between. The CDR3 sequence is 13 residues long. The PCR ran on 60 Vbeta and 13 Jbeta primers. Generated by immunoSEQ multiplex PCR, the TCRdb table keeps only in-frame clones and is missing some. The sample gives about 200,000 clones, around four fifths of which show up once; 5.5% to 7% is in the top ten. Sequencing was performed on PBMCs. The chain recombines TRBV28 with TRBJ1-1; a weak D match, TRBD1 (5 bases). The sequence derives from a woman between 45 and 60 years old in good health and CMV-seropositive. DNA of the CDR3: TGTGCCAGCAGTCCTGGGGGGGACACTGAAGCTTTCTTT. Its protein is CASSPGGDTEAFF.